A selection of T cell receptor beta chains follows, all from one sample in a study of Ad26.COV2.S vaccination and SARS-CoV-2 variants. Only in-frame clones appear in the TCRdb table, and some are missing; sequencing was by immunoSEQ multiplex PCR. This table has some 300,000 clones, roughly 80% appearing once. Sequences were derived from peripheral blood, sampled in a trial of Ad26.COV2.S vaccine versus placebo. These receptors were taken from a person aged 18-60 years who received the Ad26.COV2.S COVID-19 vaccine or a placebo. The CDR3 runs from the conserved cysteine through the conserved F or W. The D gene is left open where the match is weak. Size is omitted from some rows. Given values are once, few, many or a class for expanded clones.

D gene	V gene	clone size	J gene	CDR3 DNA	CDR3 protein
-	TRBV25-1	-	TRBJ2-5	TGTGCCAGCAGTGAATTGAGCGGGACAGGAGAGGAGACCCAGTACTTC	CASSELSGTGEETQYF
-	TRBV5-1	-	TRBJ1-2	TGCGCCAGCAGCCGTGGGCCTCGAGGTTACGGCTACACCTTC	CASSRGPRGYGYTF
-	TRBV10-2	-	TRBJ1-6	TGCGCCAGCAGCCGCCCGACAGAGAAGGGCTCCTATAATTCACCCCTCCACTTT	CASSRPTEKGSYNSPLHF
TRBD1	TRBV7-8	-	TRBJ2-1	TGTGCCAGCAGCTTAGCAGGGGGCTGGTACAATGAGCAGTTCTTC	CASSLAGGWYNEQFF
-	TRBV5-8	-	TRBJ1-2	TGTGCCAGCAGCTTGGATCGGGGGGCTGGCTACACCTTC	CASSLDRGAGYTF
-	TRBV11-2	-	TRBJ1-1	TGTGCCAGCAGCTTAGGTCAGTTGACGAACACTGAAGCTTTCTTT	CASSLGQLTNTEAFF
-	TRBV29-1	-	TRBJ2-7	TGCAGCGTTGAAGGCACCTCCACCTACGAGCAGTACTTC	CSVEGTSTYEQYF
TRBD2	TRBV2	-	TRBJ2-5	TGTGCCAGCAGGGGGGGGTTAGAGACCCAGTACTTC	CASRGGLETQYF
TRBD2	TRBV7-3	-	TRBJ2-2	TGTGCCAGCAGCTTATATGGGACTAGCGGGGGAGGCACCGGGGAGCTGTTTTTT	CASSLYGTSGGGTGELFF
TRBD2	TRBV29-1	-	TRBJ2-1	TGCAGCGTTGAAACTGCTAGCGGGGTCTACAATGAGCAGTTCTTC	CSVETASGVYNEQFF
-	TRBV9	-	TRBJ2-5	TGTGCCAGCAGCCTCGGGACCGCCTACCAAGAGACCCAGTACTTC	CASSLGTAYQETQYF
TRBD1	TRBV19	-	TRBJ1-2	TGTGCCAGTAGTATAATGGCAGGGGGCGTCTATGGCTACACCTTC	CASSIMAGGVYGYTF
-	TRBV7-2	-	TRBJ1-6	TGTGCCAGCAGCCCCGGGTGGGGGCAGGGATCACCCCTCCACTTT	CASSPGWGQGSPLHF
-	TRBV7-9	-	TRBJ1-2	TGTGCCAGCAGCTTAGCGAGGGGAGCCCATGGCTACACCTTC	CASSLARGAHGYTF
TRBD1	TRBV28	-	TRBJ1-6	TGTGCCAGCAACCGGGACAGGGTTTCACCCCTCCACTTT	CASNRDRVSPLHF
-	TRBV28	-	TRBJ1-1	TGTGCCAGCAGTTCGGGACGGCCGAACACTGAAGCTTTCTTT	CASSSGRPNTEAFF
-	TRBV11-2	-	TRBJ1-1	TGTGCCAGCAGCACCGACACAAACACTGAAGCTTTCTTT	CASSTDTNTEAFF
-	TRBV7-9	once	TRBJ1-4	TGTGCCAGCAGCGACTGGGACCTTGGGCGACTGTTTTTT	CASSDWDLGRLFF
TRBD2	TRBV25-1	-	TRBJ2-1	TGTGCCAGCAGTTCGATTAGCGGGGTCTACAATGAGCAGTTCTTC	CASSSISGVYNEQFF
-	TRBV29-1	-	TRBJ2-2	TGCAGCGTTGGGGCAGTCACGAACACCGGGGAGCTGTTTTTT	CSVGAVTNTGELFF
TRBD1	TRBV28	-	TRBJ2-5	TGTGCCAGCAGGCATACAGGGGTTGGAGGAGAGACCCAGTACTTC	CASRHTGVGGETQYF
-	TRBV5-4	-	TRBJ2-7	TGTGCCAGCAGCTTCGGTGGGCAGGGAAAATCCTACGAGCAGTACTTC	CASSFGGQGKSYEQYF
-	TRBV5-6	-	TRBJ1-2	TGTGCCAGCACCTGGGACATACCTAACTATGGCTACACCTTC	CASTWDIPNYGYTF
-	TRBV3-1/TRBV3-2	-	TRBJ1-3	TGTGCCAGCAGCCAGGAGGGACAAATCTCTGGAAACACCATATATTTT	CASSQEGQISGNTIYF
-	TRBV6-5	-	TRBJ1-2	TGTGCCAGTATCGGGCAACCGGGGGGCTACACCTTC	CASIGQPGGYTF
TRBD2	TRBV7-9	-	TRBJ2-3	TGTGCCAGCAGCTTAGCGATCGGGACTAGTATAACAGATACGCAGTATTTT	CASSLAIGTSITDTQYF
TRBD1	TRBV11-2	-	TRBJ1-3	TGTGCCAGCAGCCCGGCGAGGGGGCCGCGAAACACCATATATTTT	CASSPARGPRNTIYF
TRBD1	TRBV6-5	-	TRBJ1-5	TGTGCCAGCAGTCGGGACAGGGTGGAGGGGCAGCCCCAGCATTTT	CASSRDRVEGQPQHF
TRBD1	TRBV4-2	-	TRBJ1-5	TGTGCCAGCAGCCTCGTGACAGGGAGGAGCAATCAGCCCCAGCATTTT	CASSLVTGRSNQPQHF
-	TRBV6-1	-	TRBJ1-5	TGTGCCAGCAGTGAAGCGACAAATTGGAATCAGCCCCAGCATTTT	CASSEATNWNQPQHF
-	TRBV6-5	few	TRBJ2-7	TGTGCCAGCAGAACTCAACCCCTCTCCTACGAGCAGTACTTC	CASRTQPLSYEQYF
-	TRBV29-1	-	TRBJ2-7	TGCAGCGTTGTTGAGAGGCAGTACTACGAGCAGTACTTC	CSVVERQYYEQYF
-	TRBV28	-	TRBJ2-3	TGTGCCAGCAGTCCCAGGGTCCGCACAGATACGCAGTATTTT	CASSPRVRTDTQYF
-	TRBV5-4	-	TRBJ1-1	TGTGCCAGCAGCTTGGTAGGTTCGGTGAACACTGAAGCTTTCTTT	CASSLVGSVNTEAFF
-	TRBV5-1	-	TRBJ1-6	TGCGCCAGCAGCCCCGGGGGACGGGATAATTCACCCCTCCACTTT	CASSPGGRDNSPLHF
-	TRBV6-2/TRBV6-3	-	TRBJ2-2	TGTGCCAGCAGTTACTCCAGGGCCGCGAACACCGGGGAGCTGTTTTTT	CASSYSRAANTGELFF
TRBD1	TRBV6-2/TRBV6-3	-	TRBJ2-5	TGTGCCAGCAGTTACTTGGACAGGGGGGAAGAGACCCAGTACTTC	CASSYLDRGEETQYF